The clone carrying this TCR beta chain has a count of ten or more. Its matching antigen is unknown. Combining iRepertoire HTBI primers with Arm-PCR of CDR3 regions, the authors built TCR beta libraries. Each CDR3 protein gets one entry after TCRdb re-called the multiplex PCR reads with MiXCR. This sample has around 450,000 distinct CDR3 sequences, with about 15% found just once. Time point reported: newly diagnosed GD, antithyroid drugs for less than 3 months. Making the TCR library involved RNA that had been extracted from PBMCs. The sample is drawn from a study of regulatory T cells in long-lasting Graves disease. Study information: Newly diagnosed Graves' patients took antithyroid drugs under 3 months. Points from the study as a whole: Sharing of public clonotypes was greater in persistent patients (about 3,000) than in new patients (roughly 880).

This CDR3 has 14 residues. V lost 4 bases and J lost 4, with 14 bases in between. Germline assignment: CDR1 LNHDA and CDR2 SQIVND (reference sequence). The same data also contributed to another study, on T cells in Graves' hyperthyroidism and ophthalmopathy.

Sequenced material: peripheral blood mononuclear cells (PBMCs), taken at new diagnosis, from a patient treated with antithyroid drugs. V is TRBV19 and J is TRBJ2-7; D is possibly TRBD1 or TRBD2 (5 bases each). The source is a woman in her 40s with Graves disease. In DNA, the CDR3 is TGTGCCAGTAGTACCCGGGACGGTGCGTACGAGCAGTACTTC. This gives the protein CASSTRDGAYEQYF.